This TCR beta chain was observed in a study of T cells after yellow fever vaccination. Study as a whole: Fractions low in cell number were prepared with SMART-Seq v4 Ultra Low Input.

There are many counts of this clonotype. TCRdb independently ran MiXCR on the 5' RACE reads; one entry per CDR3 protein. The sample lists about 69,000 distinct CDR3 sequences, 5% to 6.5% seen once, with 2.2% in the top ten. This specimen was CD4+ T cells sorted from PBMCs, taken more than 14 days after the first yellow fever vaccination. This TCR came from a man in his late teens or twenties who received the YFV17D yellow fever vaccine.

The CDR3 reads CATSDSGSPYGYTF. As DNA, the CDR3 is TGTGCCACCAGTGATTCCGGCAGCCCCTATGGCTACACCTTC. This sequence joins TRBV24-1 and TRBJ1-2; no firm D call. Germline V CDR1 and CDR2: KGHDR, SFDVKD. This CDR3 region has 14 residues. V was clipped by 2 bases and J by 4 bases, with 10 bases between them.